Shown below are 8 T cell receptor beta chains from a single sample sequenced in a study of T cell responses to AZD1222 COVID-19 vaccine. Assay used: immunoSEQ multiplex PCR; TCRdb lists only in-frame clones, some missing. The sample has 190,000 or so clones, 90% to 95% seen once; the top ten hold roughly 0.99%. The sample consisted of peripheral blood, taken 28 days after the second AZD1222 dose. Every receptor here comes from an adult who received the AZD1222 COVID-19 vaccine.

The CDR3 DNA sequence: TGTGCCAGCAGCCGCTCCTGGACTCTTTCCGAGCAGTACTTC. It specifies CASSRSWTLSEQYF. The chain recombines TRBV7-7 with TRBJ2-7, with TRBD2 as a possible D gene (5 bases). This CDR3 is 14 amino acids long. V was trimmed by 5 bases and J by 6 bases, leaving 17 bases between them. In germline, CDR1 is SSHAT, CDR2 FNYEAQ (reference sequence).

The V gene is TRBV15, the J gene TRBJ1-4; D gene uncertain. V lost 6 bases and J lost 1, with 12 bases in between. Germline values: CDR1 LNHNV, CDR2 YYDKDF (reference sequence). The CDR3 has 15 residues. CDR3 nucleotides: TGTGCCACCAGTCCTATCGGGGAAACTAATGAAAAACTGTTTTTT. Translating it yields CATSPIGETNEKLFF.

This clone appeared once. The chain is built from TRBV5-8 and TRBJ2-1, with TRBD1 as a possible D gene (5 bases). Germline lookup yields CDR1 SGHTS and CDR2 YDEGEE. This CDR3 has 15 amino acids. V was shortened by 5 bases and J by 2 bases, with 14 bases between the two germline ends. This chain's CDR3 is CASRTDKSPYNEQFF. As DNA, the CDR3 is TGTGCCAGCAGAACGGACAAAAGCCCCTACAATGAGCAGTTCTTC.

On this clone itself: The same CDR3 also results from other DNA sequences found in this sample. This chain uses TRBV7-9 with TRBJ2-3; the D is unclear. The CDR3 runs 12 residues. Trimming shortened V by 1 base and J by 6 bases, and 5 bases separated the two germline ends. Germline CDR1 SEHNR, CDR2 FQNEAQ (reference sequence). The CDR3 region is CASSLVGDTQYF. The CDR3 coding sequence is TGTGCCAGCAGCTTAGTAGGGGATACGCAGTATTTT.

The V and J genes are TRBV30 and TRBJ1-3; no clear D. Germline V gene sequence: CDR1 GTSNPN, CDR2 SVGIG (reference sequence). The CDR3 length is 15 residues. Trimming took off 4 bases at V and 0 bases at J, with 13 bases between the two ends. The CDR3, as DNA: TGTGCCTGGACCGGGCGGTTGACCTCTGGAAACACCATATATTTT. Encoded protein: CAWTGRLTSGNTIYF.

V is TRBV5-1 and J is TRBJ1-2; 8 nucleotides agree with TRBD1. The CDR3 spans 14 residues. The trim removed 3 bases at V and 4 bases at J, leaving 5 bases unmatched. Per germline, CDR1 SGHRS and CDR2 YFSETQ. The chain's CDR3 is CASSSTGGLYGYTF. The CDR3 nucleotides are TGCGCCAGCAGCTCCACAGGGGGACTCTATGGCTACACCTTC.

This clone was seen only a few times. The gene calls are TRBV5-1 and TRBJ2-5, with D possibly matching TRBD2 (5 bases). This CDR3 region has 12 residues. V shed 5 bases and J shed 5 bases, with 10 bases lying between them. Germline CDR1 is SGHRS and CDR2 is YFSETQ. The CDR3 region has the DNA TGCGCCAGCAGTGAGGGTTGGGAGACCCAGTACTTC. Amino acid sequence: CASSEGWETQYF.

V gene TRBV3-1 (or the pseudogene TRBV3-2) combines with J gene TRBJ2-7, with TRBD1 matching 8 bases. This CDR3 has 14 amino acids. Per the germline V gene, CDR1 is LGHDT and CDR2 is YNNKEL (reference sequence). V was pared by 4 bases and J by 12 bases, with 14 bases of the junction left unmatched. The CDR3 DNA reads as TGTGCCAGCAGCCCGCGGACAGGGTTAGAGGTGCTGTACTTC. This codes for CASSPRTGLEVLYF.